The T cell receptor beta chain under discussion was sequenced for a study of cytomegalovirus exposure and HLA in healthy donors. Study results and limitations: Information on immune exposure was restricted to one variable (CMV serostatus). Most sequenced TCRs were rare (though some public TCRs occurred in many donors).

The CDR3 contains 16 residues. Germline CDR1 SGDLS, CDR2 YYNGEE. V lost 4 bases and J 5 bases, leaving 21 bases between the germline ends. The PCR contained 60 Vbeta and 13 Jbeta primers. The data were produced by immunoSEQ multiplex PCR, yet TCRdb's version contains in-frame clones alone and is incomplete. This table holds about 130,000 clones, 80% found once. Remarks on this clone: The antigen remains unidentified.

The source of this sequence is a young man in good health and CMV-seropositive. The chain joins TRBV9 to TRBJ1-1; possibly TRBD1 for D (6 bases). Sequencing was carried out using PBMCs. The CDR3 spells CASSSPRGGGGTEAFF. The CDR3 nucleotides read TGTGCCAGCAGCTCCCCTAGGGGGGGTGGAGGGACTGAAGCTTTCTTT.